The 3 T cell receptor beta chains below come from one sample, sequenced in a study of blood T cell repertoires in COVID-19. Data came from immunoSEQ multiplex PCR; TCRdb stores just in-frame clones and leaves some out. The sample includes 250,000 to 350,000 clones, roughly 88% of them seen just once. Sequencing input: peripheral blood. All receptors come from a human donor with COVID-19, enrolled during active disease. The donor label of this sample is uncertain.

The DNA for the CDR3 is TGTGCCAATGGAGAAGCGGGACCTTATCCCTACGAGCAGTACTTC. Its protein is CANGEAGPYPYEQYF. V and J are TRBV11-3 and TRBJ2-7; 7 bases map to TRBD2. This CDR3 has 15 amino acids. Germline CDR1 SGHNT, CDR2 YENEEA. J was trimmed by 2 bases and V by 10 bases; bases with no gene match: 14.

The chain joins TRBV28 to TRBJ1-5; D is ambiguous. The CDR3 runs 13 residues. Germline CDR1 and CDR2: MDHEN and SYDVKM. V shed 1 base and J shed 3 bases, with 4 bases lying between them. Here the CDR3 reads CASSLSYNQPQHF. CDR3 in DNA: TGTGCCAGCAGTTTATCCTACAATCAGCCCCAGCATTTT.

This clone was seen repeatedly, ten times or more. The rearrangement links TRBV28 to TRBJ1-3; TRBD1 agrees at 9 bases. The V gene's germline CDR1 is MDHEN and CDR2 SYDVKM. After removal of 6 bases from V and 1 base from J, the junction contained 7 bases not matched to a gene. The CDR3 length is 16 residues. The CDR3 loop reads CASSLTGGFSGNTIYF. The CDR3 nucleotides are TGTGCCAGCAGCCTGACAGGGGGGTTTTCTGGAAACACCATATATTTT.